This TCR beta chain was recorded in a study of blood T cell repertoires in COVID-19. Study-level background: There were acute and convalescent COVID-19 samples, and they came from the United States, Italy and Spain. The analysed material was cDNA or gDNA that came from T cells, B-cell-depleted T cells, or PBMCs.

V lost 10 bases to trimming and J lost 1 base; unmatched junction nucleotides: 3. Per germline, CDR1 ENHRY and CDR2 SYGVKD. The CDR3 consists of 13 residues. In the original analysis: How many nucleated cells were present was estimated from reference gene primer amplification. The repertoire was sequenced with immunoSEQ multiplex PCR; TCRdb's copy has only in-frame clones and lacks some. That table gives V, J and clone size, and the DNA gave D and trimming. The sample contains about 200,000 clones, 78% of which appear only once. This sequence was found in a woman of 80 years or more with active or convalescent COVID-19. The chain joins TRBV10-3 to TRBJ1-1, with TRBD1 matching 10 bases. The sequenced sample was peripheral blood. The CDR3 reads CATGDRGNTEAFF. CDR3 nucleotides: TGTGCCACTGGGGACAGGGGGAACACTGAAGCTTTCTTT.